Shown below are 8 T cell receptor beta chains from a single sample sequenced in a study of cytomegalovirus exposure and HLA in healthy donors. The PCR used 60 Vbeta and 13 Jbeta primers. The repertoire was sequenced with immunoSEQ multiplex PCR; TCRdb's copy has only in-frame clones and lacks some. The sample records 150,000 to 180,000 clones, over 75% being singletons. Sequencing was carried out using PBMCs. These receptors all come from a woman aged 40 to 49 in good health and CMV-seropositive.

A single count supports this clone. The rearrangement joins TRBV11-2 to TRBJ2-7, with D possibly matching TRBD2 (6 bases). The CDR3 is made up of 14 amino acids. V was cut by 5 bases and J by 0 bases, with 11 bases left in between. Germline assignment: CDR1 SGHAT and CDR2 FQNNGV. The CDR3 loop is CASSPRGSSYEQYF. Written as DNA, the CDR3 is TGTGCCAGCAGCCCCCGGGGGAGCTCCTACGAGCAGTACTTC.

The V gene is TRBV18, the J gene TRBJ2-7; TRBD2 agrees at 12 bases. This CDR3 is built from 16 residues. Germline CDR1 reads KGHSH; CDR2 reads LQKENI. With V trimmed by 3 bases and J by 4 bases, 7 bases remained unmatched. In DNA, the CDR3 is TGTGCCAGCTCACCCCGACTAGCGGGAGAGGGATACGAGCAGTACTTC. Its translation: CASSPRLAGEGYEQYF. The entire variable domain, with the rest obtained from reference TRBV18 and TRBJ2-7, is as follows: NAGVMQNPRHLVRRRGQEARLRCSPMKGHSHVYWYRQLPEEGLKFMVYLQKENIIDESGMPKERFSAEFPKEGPSILRIQQVVRGDSAAYFCASSPRLAGEGYEQYFGPGTRLTVT.

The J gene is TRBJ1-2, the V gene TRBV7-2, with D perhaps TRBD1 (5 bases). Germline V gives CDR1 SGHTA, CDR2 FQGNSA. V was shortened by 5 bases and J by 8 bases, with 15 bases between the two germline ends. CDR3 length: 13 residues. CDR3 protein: CASSSTPGGGYTF. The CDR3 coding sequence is TGTGCCAGCAGCAGTACACCCGGGGGAGGCTACACCTTC.

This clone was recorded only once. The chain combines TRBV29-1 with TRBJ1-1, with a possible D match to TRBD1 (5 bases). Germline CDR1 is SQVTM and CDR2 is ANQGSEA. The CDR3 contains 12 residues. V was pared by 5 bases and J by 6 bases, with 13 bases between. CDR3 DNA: TGCAGCGTTCGCGGGACGGGGGCTGAAGCTTTCTTT. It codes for CSVRGTGAEAFF.

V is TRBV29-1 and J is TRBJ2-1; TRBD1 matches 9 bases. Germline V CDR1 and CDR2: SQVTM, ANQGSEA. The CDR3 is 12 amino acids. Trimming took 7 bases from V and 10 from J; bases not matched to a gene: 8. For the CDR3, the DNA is TGCAGCGGGGACAGGGTACGTGAGGAGCAGTTCTTC. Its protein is CSGDRVREEQFF.

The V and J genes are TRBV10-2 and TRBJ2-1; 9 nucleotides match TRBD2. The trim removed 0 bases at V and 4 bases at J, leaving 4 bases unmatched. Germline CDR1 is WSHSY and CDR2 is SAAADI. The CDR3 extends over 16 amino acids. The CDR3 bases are TGCGCCAGCAGTGAGTCAAGGCTAGCGGGGTACAATGAGCAGTTCTTC. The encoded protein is CASSESRLAGYNEQFF.

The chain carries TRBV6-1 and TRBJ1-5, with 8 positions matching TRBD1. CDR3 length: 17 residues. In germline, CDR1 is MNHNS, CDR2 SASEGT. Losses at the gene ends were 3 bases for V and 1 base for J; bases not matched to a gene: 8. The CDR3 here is CASSEQGAGVSNQPQHF. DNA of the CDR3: TGTGCCAGCAGTGAGCAGGGGGCCGGAGTAAGCAATCAGCCCCAGCATTTT.

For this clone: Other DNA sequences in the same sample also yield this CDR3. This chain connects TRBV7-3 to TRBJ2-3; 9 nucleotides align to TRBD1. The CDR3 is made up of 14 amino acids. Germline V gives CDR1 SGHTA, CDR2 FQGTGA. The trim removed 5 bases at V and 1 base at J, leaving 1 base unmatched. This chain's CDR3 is CASSRTGGTDTQYF. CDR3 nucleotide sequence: TGTGCCAGCAGCCGGACAGGGGGCACAGATACGCAGTATTTT.